This TCR beta chain was identified in a study of cytomegalovirus exposure and HLA in healthy donors. CDR3 length equals 20 residues. The PCR made use of 60 Vbeta and 13 Jbeta primers. Libraries were prepared by immunoSEQ multiplex PCR; TCRdb keeps only in-frame clonotypes and omits some of them. This table lists 40,000 to 60,000 clones. A word on this clone: The sample contains more than one DNA sequence encoding this CDR3.

The sequenced sample was PBMCs. This TCR was sampled from a female donor in good health and CMV-seronegative. V usage is TRBV12-1 and J usage is TRBJ2-7; TRBD2, the table's D call, was not compared with the DNA. TRBV12-1 is annotated as a pseudogene. CDR3 residues: CASSPEVAWRGARFYYEQYF. The DNA of the CDR3 is TGTGCCAGCAGCCCCGAGGTGGCGTGGCGGGGGGCAAGATTCTACTACGAGCAGTACTTC.